One sample yielded the 32 T cell receptor beta chains listed below, sequenced in a study of Ad26.COV2.S vaccination and SARS-CoV-2 variants. Described treatment: around 19 received Ad26.COV2.S at low or high dose, single or two shots; 5 received placebo; per-sample allocation not given. At day 63 after the first vaccine or placebo injection, samples were drawn. TCRdb keeps only in-frame clones here, not all; method: immunoSEQ multiplex PCR. Of about 320,000 clones in the sample, around 85% were seen once. The material sequenced was peripheral blood, taken in a trial of Ad26.COV2.S vaccine versus placebo. These receptors all stem from a person between 18 and 60 years old who received the Ad26.COV2.S COVID-19 vaccine or a placebo.

The rearrangement links TRBV15 to TRBJ2-3; TRBD2 matches 14 bases. Germline assignment: CDR1 LNHNV and CDR2 YYDKDF (reference sequence). With V trimmed by 5 bases and J by 3 bases, 4 bases remained unmatched. The CDR3 runs to 16 residues. CDR3 DNA sequence: TGTGCCACCAGCTTCGGACTAGCGGGGGGTACAGATACGCAGTATTTT. It codes for CATSFGLAGGTDTQYF.

This sequence joins TRBV9 and TRBJ2-1; a possible D gene is TRBD2 (6 bases). Trimming shortened V by 3 bases and J by 7 bases, and 20 bases separated the two germline ends. Per germline, CDR1 SGDLS and CDR2 YYNGEE. This CDR3 region has 16 residues. The CDR3 region has the DNA TGTGCCAGCAGCGCAGGTGGCGGGGCGGCGTCGAATGAGCAGTTCTTC. Translating it yields CASSAGGGAASNEQFF.

The genes are TRBV2 and TRBJ1-1; possible D gene TRBD1, 6 bases. This CDR3 contains 13 residues. Trimming stripped 5 bases from V and 7 bases from J, with 14 bases between. Germline V lookup: CDR1 SNHLY, CDR2 FYNNEI. The CDR3 DNA reads TGTGCCAGCAGTCGACCACAGGGCTTTGAAGCTTTCTTT. This sequence encodes CASSRPQGFEAFF.

This clone was seen only once. The chain employs TRBV19 and TRBJ2-2, with D hard to call. Germline-derived CDR1 and CDR2 are LNHDA and SQIVND (reference sequence). The CDR3 sequence is 14 residues long. Between the trimmed V and J ends, which lost 6 bases and 4 bases, there was a span of 12 bases. The CDR3 loop reads CASREMDSTGELFF. The CDR3 DNA sequence: TGTGCCAGTAGGGAGATGGATTCCACCGGGGAGCTGTTTTTT. The whole variable domain, remainder taken from reference TRBV19 and TRBJ2-2, is DGGITQSPKYLFRKEGQNVTLSCEQNLNHDAMYWYRQDPGQGLRLIYYSQIVNDFQKGDIAEGYSVSREKKESFPLTVTSAQKNPTAFYLCASREMDSTGELFFGEGSRLTVL.

This clone was counted a few times. The chain uses TRBV3-1 (or the pseudogene TRBV3-2) and TRBJ1-2, with no clear D. The CDR3 loop spans 17 amino acids. CDR1 and CDR2 from the germline V gene are LGHDT and YNNKEL (reference sequence). Trimming removed 1 base from V and 4 bases from J, with 19 bases in between. CDR3 in DNA: TGTGCCAGCAGCCAAGTTTTAGAGGGAACTCACGGCTATGGCTACACCTTC. Translated: CASSQVLEGTHGYGYTF.

The gene calls are TRBV18 and TRBJ2-1; 8 nucleotides agree with TRBD2. In germline, CDR1 is KGHSH, CDR2 LQKENI. With 3 bases clipped from V and 2 bases from J, the junction kept 3 bases outside the gene matches. The CDR3 has 15 residues. CDR3 protein: CASSPSAGAYNEQFF. The CDR3 DNA reads TGTGCCAGCTCACCCTCAGCGGGGGCCTACAATGAGCAGTTCTTC.

This chain uses TRBV6-5 with TRBJ1-5, with D possibly TRBD1 on 6 matching bases. CDR3 length equals 16 residues. The V and J ends lost 4 bases and 4 bases respectively, with 17 bases between them. Germline V gene sequence: CDR1 MNHEY, CDR2 SVGAGI. The DNA of the CDR3 is TGTGCCAGCAGTTCAGGACAGATGGGGGGGAATCAGCCCCAGCATTTT. Its protein product is CASSSGQMGGNQPQHF.

This rearrangement joins TRBV5-4 to TRBJ2-1; 11 positions match TRBD2. The CDR3 totals 16 residues. After removal of 4 bases from V and 9 bases from J, the junction contained 12 bases not matched to a gene. Per the germline V gene, CDR1 is SGHNT and CDR2 is YYREEE (reference sequence). CDR3 loop: CASSGLAGGLLGEQFF. The CDR3 bases are TGTGCCAGCAGCGGATTAGCGGGGGGGTTATTAGGTGAGCAGTTCTTC.

The V and J genes are TRBV7-3 and TRBJ2-3, with a tentative D call TRBD1 (6 bases). Germline V lookup: CDR1 SGHTA, CDR2 FQGTGA. CDR3 length: 17 amino acids. V gave up 0 bases and J gave up 0 bases, with 13 bases separating them. CDR3 coding DNA: TGTGCCAGCAGCTTAACACAGGGCCCCCGTAGCACAGATACGCAGTATTTT. Encoded protein: CASSLTQGPRSTDTQYF.

The V and J genes are TRBV6-4 and TRBJ2-5; tentative D call: TRBD1 (5 bases). Trimming took 8 bases from V and 4 from J, leaving 20 bases between them. The CDR3 is made up of 15 amino acids. CDR1 and CDR2 from the germline V gene are MRHNA and SNTAGT. CDR3 amino acids: CASAPRAGFGETQYF. The CDR3 DNA reads TGTGCCAGCGCCCCCCGGGCAGGGTTTGGAGAGACCCAGTACTTC.

The gene calls are TRBV11-2 and TRBJ1-4, with 7 bases matching TRBD1. Germline V gene lookup returns CDR1 SGHAT and CDR2 FQNNGV. The length of the CDR3 is 17 residues. Trimming cost V 1 base and J 6 bases; bases outside gene matches: 11. The CDR3 DNA sequence: TGTGCCAGCAGCTTAGTAGGGGGGGCAGGGGGATATGAAAAACTGTTTTTT. It is translated as CASSLVGGAGGYEKLFF. Full variable domain (missing parts from reference TRBV11-2 and TRBJ1-4): EAGVAQSPRYKIIEKRQSVAFWCNPISGHATLYWYQQILGQGPKLLIQFQNNGVVDDSQLPKDRFSAERLKGVDSTLKIQPAKLEDSAVYLCASSLVGGAGGYEKLFFGSGTQLSVL.

Comments on this clone: The sample contains more than one DNA sequence encoding this CDR3. V is TRBV7-2 and J is TRBJ2-5, with TRBD2 identical over 9 bases. The V gene's germline CDR1 is SGHTA and CDR2 FQGNSA. V trimming: 3 bases; J trimming: 1 base; junction bases outside the gene matches: 0. There are 14 residues in the CDR3. CDR3 sequence (DNA): TGTGCCAGCAGCTTGACTAGCGGCCAAGAGACCCAGTACTTC. This translates into CASSLTSGQETQYF.

This clone showed up just a few times. The gene calls are TRBV20-1 and TRBJ2-7; D might be TRBD1 (5 bases). Deletions cut 3 bases from V and 5 bases from J, with 17 bases between. Germline assignment: CDR1 DFQATT and CDR2 SNEGSKA (reference sequence). The CDR3 length is 14 residues. DNA of the CDR3: TGCAGTGCTAGTCCCTCAGGGTTCTTCGACGAGCAGTACTTC. Translating it yields CSASPSGFFDEQYF.

The chain employs TRBV5-8 and TRBJ2-7; 8 positions match TRBD1. V dropped 4 bases and J dropped 1; count of bases not matched to a gene: 4. This CDR3 has 14 amino acids. Looked up from germline, CDR1 is SGHTS and CDR2 is YDEGEE. CDR3 loop: CASSKTGESYEQYF. CDR3 DNA sequence: TGTGCCAGCAGCAAGACAGGGGAGTCCTACGAGCAGTACTTC.

There are many counts of this clone. This chain connects TRBV7-9 to TRBJ1-3; no reliable D call. The CDR3 contains 14 residues. V lost 6 bases and J 1 base, leaving 10 bases between the germline ends. Germline CDR1 SEHNR, CDR2 FQNEAQ (reference sequence). CDR3 sequence reads: CASSGPRSGNTIYF. CDR3 coding DNA: TGTGCCAGCAGTGGACCGCGTTCTGGAAACACCATATATTTT.

J is TRBJ2-3 and V is TRBV9; D gene ambiguous. CDR1 and CDR2 from the germline V gene are SGDLS and YYNGEE. V lost 4 bases, J lost 2 bases, and 8 bases lay in between. This CDR3 spans 13 amino acids. CDR3 in DNA: TGTGCCAGCAGCCCAAGGACCACAGATACGCAGTATTTT. Protein: CASSPRTTDTQYF.

V and J are TRBV7-9 and TRBJ2-5; possible D gene TRBD2, 6 bases. Germline loops: CDR1 SEHNR, CDR2 FQNEAQ (reference sequence). The CDR3 totals 15 residues. V was cut by 7 bases and J by 2 bases, with 17 bases left in between. CDR3 nucleotides: TGTGCCAGCACCGTCGAGCGGGCGGATCAAGAGACCCAGTACTTC. It translates to CASTVERADQETQYF. Variable domain in full (rest from reference TRBV7-9 and TRBJ2-5): DTGVSQNPRHKITKRGQNVTFRCDPISEHNRLYWYRQTLGQGPEFLTYFQNEAQLEKSRLLSDRFSAERPKGSFSTLEIQRTEQGDSAMYLCASTVERADQETQYFGPGTRLLVL.

In this sample, this clone turned up a few times. This chain connects TRBV3-1 (or the pseudogene TRBV3-2) to TRBJ1-4; 10 bases fit TRBD1. V gave up 1 base and J gave up 8 bases; unmatched junction bases: 7. Germline V lookup: CDR1 LGHDT, CDR2 YNNKEL (reference sequence). The CDR3 is 16 amino acids. CDR3: CASSQGLGTGAEKLFF. The CDR3 nucleotides read TGTGCCAGCAGCCAAGGCCTCGGGACAGGGGCCGAAAAACTGTTTTTT.

J is TRBJ1-2 and V is TRBV27; D uncertain. Germline loops: CDR1 MNHEY, CDR2 SMNVEV (reference sequence). Trimming removed 5 bases at V and 5 bases at J, with 12 bases between. The CDR3 covers 13 residues. The CDR3, as DNA: TGTGCCAGCAGTGCCCACTCTACATATGGCTACACCTTC. It specifies CASSAHSTYGYTF.

This chain uses TRBV7-2 with TRBJ2-3; D gene ambiguous. CDR1 SGHTA and CDR2 FQGNSA come from the germline V gene. Trimming removed 5 bases from V and 3 bases from J, with 12 bases in between. The CDR3 consists of 14 residues. CDR3 protein: CASSVVGRTDTQYF. CDR3 sequence (DNA): TGTGCCAGCAGCGTCGTGGGTAGAACAGATACGCAGTATTTT.

This clone appeared a few times. The CDR3 reads CASSLFPSSPRQNYGYTF. CDR3 nucleotide sequence: TGTGCCAGCAGTTTATTTCCCTCCAGCCCTAGACAGAACTATGGCTACACCTTC. This chain joins TRBV27 and TRBJ1-2; D is possibly TRBD1 (5 bases). Trimming stripped 1 base from V and 2 bases from J, with 20 bases between. CDR1 and CDR2 from the germline V gene are MNHEY and SMNVEV (reference sequence). CDR3 length equals 18 residues.

J is TRBJ2-2 and V is TRBV7-2; D is unresolved. In germline, CDR1 is SGHTA, CDR2 FQGNSA. The CDR3 runs 16 residues. V lost 2 bases to trimming and J lost 4 bases, with 14 bases between them. The CDR3 here is CASSLMRSDLTGELFF. For the CDR3, the DNA is TGTGCCAGCAGCTTAATGCGGTCGGATCTCACCGGGGAGCTGTTTTTT.

The genes are TRBV27 and TRBJ1-4; TRBD1 aligns across 10 bases. CDR3 length: 16 amino acids. Unmatched junction bases numbered 5, after V lost 5 bases and J lost 2 bases. The germline V gene encodes CDR1 MNHEY and CDR2 SMNVEV (reference sequence). The CDR3 sequence: CASSLGTGVTNEKLFF. CDR3 coding DNA: TGTGCCAGCAGTCTCGGGACAGGGGTTACTAATGAAAAACTGTTTTTT. Supplemented by reference TRBV27 and TRBJ1-4, the full variable domain reads EAQVTQNPRYLITVTGKKLTVTCSQNMNHEYMSWYRQDPGLGLRQIYYSMNVEVTDKGDVPEGYKVSRKEKRNFPLILESPSPNQTSLYFCASSLGTGVTNEKLFFGSGTQLSVL.

This clone was recorded once. The chain is built from TRBV11-2 and TRBJ1-1; a weak D match, TRBD1 (6 bases). Deletions cut 1 base from V and 7 bases from J, with 10 bases between. The length of the CDR3 is 13 residues. Germline V gene sequence: CDR1 SGHAT, CDR2 FQNNGV. The CDR3 is CASSLVSGVEAFF. The CDR3 DNA follows: TGTGCCAGCAGCTTAGTTTCAGGGGTTGAAGCTTTCTTT.

This clone was counted only a few times. V is TRBV7-3 and J is TRBJ1-2; 7 bases fit TRBD1. The length of the CDR3 is 14 residues. The V gene's germline CDR1 is SGHTA and CDR2 FQGTGA. The ends lost 4 bases at V and 8 bases at J; junction bases unmatched: 10. This chain's CDR3 is CASSSPTGRRGYTF. DNA for the CDR3: TGTGCCAGCAGCTCTCCGACAGGGCGAAGGGGCTACACCTTC.

CDR3 DNA sequence: TGTGCCAGTAGTATCTCGACAGGGGGCACCTACACCTTC. It specifies CASSISTGGTYTF. The J gene is TRBJ1-2, the V gene TRBV19; TRBD1 matches at 10 bases. Germline V gives CDR1 LNHDA, CDR2 SQIVND (reference sequence). Trimming cost V 3 bases and J 10 bases; bases outside gene matches: 5. The CDR3 runs to 13 residues. Full variable domain (rest looked up from reference TRBV19 and TRBJ1-2): DGGITQSPKYLFRKEGQNVTLSCEQNLNHDAMYWYRQDPGQGLRLIYYSQIVNDFQKGDIAEGYSVSREKKESFPLTVTSAQKNPTAFYLCASSISTGGTYTFGSGTRLTVV.

The table lists this clone with a count of one. The chain has TRBV5-1 and TRBJ2-1; D is possibly TRBD1 (5 bases). Germline CDR1 and CDR2: SGHRS and YFSETQ. The CDR3 sequence is 13 residues long. V was shortened by 3 bases and J by 9 bases, with 13 bases between the two germline ends. The CDR3 coding sequence is TGCGCCAGCAGCTCTCAGGGTATCGGTGAGCAGTTCTTC. This translates into CASSSQGIGEQFF.

V and J are TRBV28 and TRBJ1-6; weak D call: TRBD1 (6 bases). The CDR3 is 13 amino acids. Per the germline V gene, CDR1 is MDHEN and CDR2 is SYDVKM. V lost 8 bases, J lost 15 bases, and 20 bases lay in between. The CDR3 is CASLRVQGPVLHF. The CDR3, as DNA: TGTGCCAGCCTCCGCGTGCAGGGGCCTGTCCTCCACTTT.

J is TRBJ2-1 and V is TRBV29-1; 11 positions match TRBD2. The V gene end was trimmed by 7 bases and the J gene end by 2 bases; junction bases not matched to a gene: 7. Germline V CDR1 and CDR2: SQVTM, ANQGSEA. The CDR3 is 15 amino acids. The CDR3 loop is CSAVSSGGTYNEQFF. The CDR3 DNA reads as TGCAGCGCCGTATCTAGCGGGGGGACCTACAATGAGCAGTTCTTC.

The J gene is TRBJ1-2, the V gene TRBV2; TRBD1 agrees at 9 bases. The germline CDR1 and CDR2 sequences are SNHLY and FYNNEI. This CDR3 has 14 amino acids. V was pared by 6 bases and J by 1 base, with 3 bases of the junction left unmatched. The CDR3, as DNA: TGTGCCAGCAGCGGACAGGGGATTAACTATGGCTACACCTTC. It encodes CASSGQGINYGYTF.

DNA for the CDR3: TGTGCCAGCAGCTTGATTGCAGGATTGAGCAATCAGCCCCAGCATTTT. Translated, it gives CASSLIAGLSNQPQHF. V and J are TRBV5-4 and TRBJ1-5, with D unclear. V was pared by 1 base and J by 1 base, with 12 bases between. Germline V gene sequence: CDR1 SGHNT, CDR2 YYREEE (reference sequence). This CDR3 has 16 amino acids.

The chain combines TRBV3-1 (or the pseudogene TRBV3-2) with TRBJ2-6; no clear D gene. Germline V lookup: CDR1 LGHDT, CDR2 YNNKEL (reference sequence). The V gene lost 0 bases and the J gene lost 4 bases, with 10 bases spanning the gap. The CDR3 length is 16 residues. DNA for the CDR3: TGTGCCAGCAGCCAAGATACGGATCTGGGGGCCAACGTCCTGACTTTC. Encoded protein: CASSQDTDLGANVLTF.